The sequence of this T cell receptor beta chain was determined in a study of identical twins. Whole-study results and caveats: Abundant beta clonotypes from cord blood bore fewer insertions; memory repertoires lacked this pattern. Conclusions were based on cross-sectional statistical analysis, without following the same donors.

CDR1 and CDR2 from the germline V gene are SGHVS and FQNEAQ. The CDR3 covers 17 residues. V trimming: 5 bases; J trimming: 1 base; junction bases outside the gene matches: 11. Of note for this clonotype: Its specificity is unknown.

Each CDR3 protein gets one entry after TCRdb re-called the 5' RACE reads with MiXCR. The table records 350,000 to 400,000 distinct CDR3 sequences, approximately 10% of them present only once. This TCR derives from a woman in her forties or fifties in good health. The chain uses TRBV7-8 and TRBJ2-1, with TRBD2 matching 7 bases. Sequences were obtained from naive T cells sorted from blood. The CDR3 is CASSPRGASGSYNEQFF. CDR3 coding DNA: TGTGCCAGCAGCCCCCGCGGGGCTAGCGGATCCTACAATGAGCAGTTCTTC.